Listed below are T cell receptor beta chains from one sample, sequenced in a study of a mutant IDH1 vaccine in newly diagnosed glioma. Profiled with immunoSEQ multiplex PCR; TCRdb holds only in-frame clones, not every one. Among tens of thousands of clones, roughly four fifths were seen once, and the ten largest hold 4% to 5.5%. No cognate antigen is known for these TCRs. Sequenced material: PBMCs, taken from a glioma patient whose treatment included an IDH1 peptide vaccine. The receptors here all came from a man aged 40-49 years with glioma. The CDR3 runs from the conserved cysteine through the conserved F or W. D genes are given only for firm matches. Clone size is stated in some rows and not others, as once, few, many or a class when expanded.

cdr3_nt: TGTGCCAGCAGCCAAAGAGTCCGGGGGGAGCAGTACTTC; cdr3_aa: CASSQRVRGEQYF; clone_size: few; j_call: TRBJ2-7; d_call: NA; v_call: TRBV14
cdr3_nt: TGTGCCACCAGCAGAGATTGGGGGAGGATGTCTAATGAAAAACTGTTTTTT; cdr3_aa: CATSRDWGRMSNEKLFF; clone_size: NA; j_call: TRBJ1-4; d_call: NA; v_call: TRBV15
cdr3_nt: TGTGCCAGCAGCTTTGATAGCACAGATACGCAGTATTTT; cdr3_aa: CASSFDSTDTQYF; clone_size: NA; j_call: TRBJ2-3; d_call: NA; v_call: TRBV11-2
cdr3_nt: TGTGCCACCAGCTCGGACAGGGGCGCTCGGGGGGAGACCCAGTACTTC; cdr3_aa: CATSSDRGARGETQYF; clone_size: NA; j_call: TRBJ2-5; d_call: TRBD1; v_call: TRBV15
cdr3_nt: TGTGCCAGCAGCTTGGCTAGCGGGGGGTCCGGGGAGCTGTTTTTT; cdr3_aa: CASSLASGGSGELFF; clone_size: NA; j_call: TRBJ2-2; d_call: TRBD2; v_call: TRBV7-2
cdr3_nt: TGTGCCAGCAGCTTAAGAGGCACAGCCGGGGGTGGATTAGATACGCAGTATTTT; cdr3_aa: CASSLRGTAGGGLDTQYF; clone_size: NA; j_call: TRBJ2-3; d_call: NA; v_call: TRBV7-3
cdr3_nt: TGTGCCAGCAGCTTCGGCGAGAACGAGCAGTACTTC; cdr3_aa: CASSFGENEQYF; clone_size: medium-sized; j_call: TRBJ2-7; d_call: NA; v_call: TRBV11-2
cdr3_nt: TGTGCCAGCAGCTTGGCCAGTGGAAACACCATATATTTT; cdr3_aa: CASSLASGNTIYF; clone_size: NA; j_call: TRBJ1-3; d_call: NA; v_call: TRBV5-5
cdr3_nt: TGCGCCAGCAGCCAAGGACAGGGGGCGCGAGAGACCCAGTACTTC; cdr3_aa: CASSQGQGARETQYF; clone_size: NA; j_call: TRBJ2-5; d_call: TRBD1; v_call: TRBV4-3
cdr3_nt: TGTGCCAGTAAATCAGGCGGACCTCAAGAGACCCAGTACTTC; cdr3_aa: CASKSGGPQETQYF; clone_size: once; j_call: TRBJ2-5; d_call: NA; v_call: TRBV19
cdr3_nt: TGTGCCAGCAGTGAAGACAGGGTTATGAATACGCAGTATTTT; cdr3_aa: CASSEDRVMNTQYF; clone_size: NA; j_call: TRBJ2-3; d_call: TRBD1; v_call: TRBV25-1
cdr3_nt: TGTGCCAGCAGTTCCAGGGGGGGAAACACCATATATTTT; cdr3_aa: CASSSRGGNTIYF; clone_size: NA; j_call: TRBJ1-3; d_call: TRBD1; v_call: TRBV27
cdr3_nt: TGCGCCAGCAGCTTGGTGCCGGACAGGGGGCAGAACACCATATATTTT; cdr3_aa: CASSLVPDRGQNTIYF; clone_size: NA; j_call: TRBJ1-3; d_call: TRBD1; v_call: TRBV5-1
cdr3_nt: TGTGCCAGCACCGAACCCAGTTACGAGCAGTACTTC; cdr3_aa: CASTEPSYEQYF; clone_size: NA; j_call: TRBJ2-7; d_call: NA; v_call: TRBV2
cdr3_nt: TGCAGCGTCTACGACAGTGATCAGCATTTT; cdr3_aa: CSVYDSDQHF; clone_size: few; j_call: TRBJ1-5; d_call: NA; v_call: TRBV29-1
cdr3_nt: TGTGCCAGCAGTTTCACAGGGGGCTCGAGTATCTTGAACACTGAAGCTTTCTTT; cdr3_aa: CASSFTGGSSILNTEAFF; clone_size: NA; j_call: TRBJ1-1; d_call: TRBD1; v_call: TRBV28
cdr3_nt: TGCGCCAGCAGCCTGGGGGGGATTAGCTCTGGAAACACCATATATTTT; cdr3_aa: CASSLGGISSGNTIYF; clone_size: NA; j_call: TRBJ1-3; d_call: NA; v_call: TRBV4-3
cdr3_nt: TGTGCCAGCAGCGTAAGTGCAGAGAACACTGAAGCTTTCTTT; cdr3_aa: CASSVSAENTEAFF; clone_size: few; j_call: TRBJ1-1; d_call: NA; v_call: TRBV9
cdr3_nt: TGTGCCAGTAGCCCCGGACGTGGACGGCTGAACACTGAAGCTTTCTTT; cdr3_aa: CASSPGRGRLNTEAFF; clone_size: NA; j_call: TRBJ1-1; d_call: NA; v_call: TRBV19
cdr3_nt: TGTGCCAGCAGCTTAGCGGGGGCAGATACGCAGTATTTT; cdr3_aa: CASSLAGADTQYF; clone_size: NA; j_call: TRBJ2-3; d_call: NA; v_call: TRBV7-9
cdr3_nt: TGCGCCAGCAGCCCCCGGACAGGAGCGAACGAAAAACTGTTTTTT; cdr3_aa: CASSPRTGANEKLFF; clone_size: NA; j_call: TRBJ1-4; d_call: TRBD1; v_call: TRBV5-1
cdr3_nt: TGTGCCAGCAGCCAAGAACAGCGGACTAGCGGGGGAACCGGGGAGCTGTTTTTT; cdr3_aa: CASSQEQRTSGGTGELFF; clone_size: medium-sized; j_call: TRBJ2-2; d_call: TRBD2; v_call: TRBV14